This TCR beta chain emerged from a study of shared clonotypes between healthy human individuals. Looking at the study overall: Participating donors consisted of a couple of women and a few men aged 18 to 49. Study results and caveats: Few donors restricted represented genetic and exposure-history diversity.

This CDR3 comprises 15 residues. Deletions cut 3 bases from V and 6 bases from J, with 18 bases between. Germline CDR1 and CDR2: MDHEN and SYDVKM. All the donors were Caucasian adults who lived in Nashville, Tennessee. The investigators split CD4+ cells into a CD45RA+ naive subset and a CD45RA-negative memory subset. Repertoires were generated with immunoSEQ multiplex PCR, while TCRdb's copy carries only in-frame clones and drops some. Here the sample spans 150,000 to 200,000 clones, 60% to 75% being singletons. On this clone: Its antigen is not known.

The chain employs TRBV28 and TRBJ2-7; D gene uncertain. This sequence was found in a man aged 30 to 39 in good health. What was sequenced was memory CD4+ T cells sorted from blood. Subset of the sample: CD45RA-negative fraction. The CDR3 DNA sequence: TGTGCCAGCAGTTTGGTAGGGATTTCCTACGTCGAGCAGTACTTC. Translation gives CASSLVGISYVEQYF.